These T cell receptor beta chains were read from a single sample in a study of cytomegalovirus exposure and HLA in healthy donors. Assay used: immunoSEQ multiplex PCR; TCRdb lists only in-frame clones, some missing. The sample lists around 92,000 clones, 81% occurring once. Source material: PBMCs. The receptors originated from a girl aged 2-9 years in good health and CMV-seropositive. Each CDR3 is given with its conserved first and last residue. Fields, in order: clone size, J gene, CDR3 length, D gene, V gene, CDR3 DNA, CDR3 protein. D genes are given only for firm matches. Some rows have no size entry. The others give once, few or many, or a class for an expanded clone.

clone_size: NA
j_call: TRBJ2-1
cdr3_length: 15
d_call: TRBD2
v_call: TRBV27
cdr3_nt: TGTGCCAGCAGGACTAGCGGGAGGTGGGACAATGAGCAGTTCTTC
cdr3_aa: CASRTSGRWDNEQFF

clone_size: NA
j_call: TRBJ2-7
cdr3_length: 11
d_call: NA
v_call: TRBV2
cdr3_nt: TGTGCCAGCAGTATAATCGACGAGCAGTACTTC
cdr3_aa: CASSIIDEQYF

clone_size: NA
j_call: TRBJ1-2
cdr3_length: 11
d_call: NA
v_call: TRBV29-1
cdr3_nt: TGCAGCGTTGGCCAAGTAGATGGCTACACCTTC
cdr3_aa: CSVGQVDGYTF

clone_size: NA
j_call: TRBJ2-4
cdr3_length: 16
d_call: TRBD1
v_call: TRBV30
cdr3_nt: TGTGCCTGGAGGACAGACAGGGGGCAATCCAAAAACATTCAGTACTTC
cdr3_aa: CAWRTDRGQSKNIQYF

clone_size: NA
j_call: TRBJ2-7
cdr3_length: 18
d_call: TRBD2
v_call: TRBV27
cdr3_nt: TGTGCCAGCAGTCTCACACCGGGACTAGCGGGAAAGGGGTACGAGCAGTACTTC
cdr3_aa: CASSLTPGLAGKGYEQYF

clone_size: NA
j_call: TRBJ1-1
cdr3_length: 15
d_call: NA
v_call: TRBV27
cdr3_nt: TGTGCCAGCAGTTTTTACGGGGAGGGTTACACTGAAGCTTTCTTT
cdr3_aa: CASSFYGEGYTEAFF

clone_size: NA
j_call: TRBJ1-2
cdr3_length: 14
d_call: NA
v_call: TRBV7-9
cdr3_nt: TGTGCCAGCAGCTTGAATCTCGGTACCTATGGCTACACCTTC
cdr3_aa: CASSLNLGTYGYTF

clone_size: NA
j_call: TRBJ2-5
cdr3_length: 16
d_call: TRBD2
v_call: TRBV5-1
cdr3_nt: TGCGCCAGCAGCATTAGCGGGAGGCCCGGAGGAGAGACCCAGTACTTC
cdr3_aa: CASSISGRPGGETQYF

clone_size: NA
j_call: TRBJ1-3
cdr3_length: 15
d_call: NA
v_call: TRBV28
cdr3_nt: TGTGCCAGCAGGGAACCAGGGTTTTCTGGAAACACCATATATTTT
cdr3_aa: CASREPGFSGNTIYF

clone_size: NA
j_call: TRBJ1-5
cdr3_length: 12
d_call: NA
v_call: TRBV10-3
cdr3_nt: TGTGCCATCAGGGGACTCGATCAGCCCCAGCATTTT
cdr3_aa: CAIRGLDQPQHF

clone_size: NA
j_call: TRBJ1-1
cdr3_length: 12
d_call: NA
v_call: TRBV5-6
cdr3_nt: TGTGCCAGCAGCCCAGGGAACACTGAAGCTTTCTTT
cdr3_aa: CASSPGNTEAFF

clone_size: NA
j_call: TRBJ2-3
cdr3_length: 15
d_call: TRBD1
v_call: TRBV28
cdr3_nt: TGTGCCAGCAGTGGGCCAGGACAGGGCCCAGATACGCAGTATTTT
cdr3_aa: CASSGPGQGPDTQYF

clone_size: NA
j_call: TRBJ1-5
cdr3_length: 19
d_call: TRBD1
v_call: TRBV28
cdr3_nt: TGTGCCAGCAGTTTGGCCGGGACAGGGGCGACGTATAGCAATCAGCCCCAGCATTTT
cdr3_aa: CASSLAGTGATYSNQPQHF

clone_size: NA
j_call: TRBJ2-7
cdr3_length: 13
d_call: TRBD2
v_call: TRBV13
cdr3_nt: TGTGCCAGCATCGGGAGGGTGATCGACGAGCAGTACTTC
cdr3_aa: CASIGRVIDEQYF

clone_size: NA
j_call: TRBJ1-3
cdr3_length: 16
d_call: NA
v_call: TRBV4-1
cdr3_nt: TGCGCCAGCAGCCAAGAAAGACCAGGGCATGGAAACACCATATATTTT
cdr3_aa: CASSQERPGHGNTIYF

clone_size: NA
j_call: TRBJ2-7
cdr3_length: 14
d_call: TRBD2
v_call: TRBV5-1
cdr3_nt: TGCGCCAGCAGCGACGACCTAGCGGGACACTACCCGGACTTC
cdr3_aa: CASSDDLAGHYPDF

clone_size: NA
j_call: TRBJ1-4
cdr3_length: 14
d_call: TRBD1
v_call: TRBV30
cdr3_nt: TGTGCCTGGGGCCAGGGACAGGGCTATGAAAAACTGTTTTTT
cdr3_aa: CAWGQGQGYEKLFF

clone_size: NA
j_call: TRBJ2-1
cdr3_length: 16
d_call: TRBD2
v_call: TRBV6-5
cdr3_nt: TGTGCCAGCAGTTACGTACCGGGACTAGCGGGGGGTGAGCAGTTCTTC
cdr3_aa: CASSYVPGLAGGEQFF

clone_size: NA
j_call: TRBJ2-1
cdr3_length: 16
d_call: TRBD2
v_call: TRBV29-1
cdr3_nt: TGCAGCGTTGAGAACCCGGGACTAGCGGACTACAATGAGCAGTTCTTC
cdr3_aa: CSVENPGLADYNEQFF

clone_size: few
j_call: TRBJ1-1
cdr3_length: 11
d_call: NA
v_call: TRBV5-5
cdr3_nt: TGTGCCAGCAGCGTGGCCTTTGAAGCTTTCTTT
cdr3_aa: CASSVAFEAFF

clone_size: NA
j_call: TRBJ1-3
cdr3_length: 16
d_call: NA
v_call: TRBV7-2
cdr3_nt: TGTGCCAGCAGCCCAAAGCCTCCTCACTCTGGAAACACCATATATTTT
cdr3_aa: CASSPKPPHSGNTIYF

clone_size: NA
j_call: TRBJ2-7
cdr3_length: 15
d_call: NA
v_call: TRBV5-1
cdr3_nt: TGCGCCAGCAGCTTGTTACAGGAAAGACAATACGAGCAGTACTTC
cdr3_aa: CASSLLQERQYEQYF

clone_size: NA
j_call: TRBJ1-1
cdr3_length: 14
d_call: TRBD1
v_call: TRBV6-6
cdr3_nt: TGTGCCAGCAGCCGACAGGGGGCGTACACTGAAGCTTTCTTT
cdr3_aa: CASSRQGAYTEAFF

clone_size: NA
j_call: TRBJ2-1
cdr3_length: 14
d_call: TRBD1
v_call: TRBV7-9
cdr3_nt: TGTGCCAGCGGTCTGACAGGGGTTGTGGGTGAGCAGTTCTTC
cdr3_aa: CASGLTGVVGEQFF

clone_size: NA
j_call: TRBJ2-7
cdr3_length: 11
d_call: NA
v_call: TRBV28
cdr3_nt: TGTGCCAGCAGCTATGACAGAGAGCAGTACTTC
cdr3_aa: CASSYDREQYF

clone_size: NA
j_call: TRBJ1-5
cdr3_length: 16
d_call: NA
v_call: TRBV11-2
cdr3_nt: TGTGCCAGCAGCCACCAAGGAGGTCTTGACAATCAGCCCCAGCATTTT
cdr3_aa: CASSHQGGLDNQPQHF

clone_size: NA
j_call: TRBJ1-1
cdr3_length: 15
d_call: TRBD1
v_call: TRBV5-1
cdr3_nt: TGCGCCAGCAGCTTGGGGGACAGGGCGAACACTGAAGCTTTCTTT
cdr3_aa: CASSLGDRANTEAFF

clone_size: NA
j_call: TRBJ2-1
cdr3_length: 15
d_call: TRBD2
v_call: TRBV19
cdr3_nt: TGTGCCAGTAGTATGGCACTAGCGGGAGGAAATGAGCAGTTCTTC
cdr3_aa: CASSMALAGGNEQFF

clone_size: NA
j_call: TRBJ2-7
cdr3_length: 12
d_call: TRBD1
v_call: TRBV30
cdr3_nt: TGTGCCTGGAGGGGACAGGGCTACGAGCAGTACTTC
cdr3_aa: CAWRGQGYEQYF

clone_size: NA
j_call: TRBJ1-1
cdr3_length: 12
d_call: NA
v_call: TRBV5-1
cdr3_nt: TGCGCCAGCAGCTTGCCGGGGGCTGAAGCTTTCTTT
cdr3_aa: CASSLPGAEAFF

clone_size: NA
j_call: TRBJ1-4
cdr3_length: 17
d_call: TRBD1
v_call: TRBV5-6
cdr3_nt: TGTGCCAGCAGCCCTATCCGGCAGGGGGTGTCGAATGAAAAACTGTTTTTT
cdr3_aa: CASSPIRQGVSNEKLFF

clone_size: NA
j_call: TRBJ2-3
cdr3_length: 13
d_call: TRBD2
v_call: TRBV29-1
cdr3_nt: TGCAGCGTTGACCCGGGAGGAGGAGATACGCAGTATTTT
cdr3_aa: CSVDPGGGDTQYF

clone_size: NA
j_call: TRBJ2-3
cdr3_length: 15
d_call: TRBD2
v_call: TRBV28
cdr3_nt: TGTGCCATCAAGGGACTAGCGGTTAGCACAGATACGCAGTATTTT
cdr3_aa: CAIKGLAVSTDTQYF

clone_size: few
j_call: TRBJ2-7
cdr3_length: 12
d_call: NA
v_call: TRBV29-1
cdr3_nt: TGCAGCGTGAATACAGGTTCCTACGAGCAGTACTTC
cdr3_aa: CSVNTGSYEQYF

clone_size: NA
j_call: TRBJ2-6
cdr3_length: 15
d_call: NA
v_call: TRBV28
cdr3_nt: TGTGCCAGCAGTTTGGGGAGCTCTGGGGCCAACGTCCTGACTTTC
cdr3_aa: CASSLGSSGANVLTF

clone_size: NA
j_call: TRBJ2-2
cdr3_length: 13
d_call: NA
v_call: TRBV6-5
cdr3_nt: TGTGCCAGCAGACCCATAAACACCGGGGAGCTGTTTTTT
cdr3_aa: CASRPINTGELFF

clone_size: NA
j_call: TRBJ2-7
cdr3_length: 18
d_call: TRBD1
v_call: TRBV5-1
cdr3_nt: TGCGCCAGCAGCCTGGGGACAATCCGGGACAGGGCCCCCTACGAGCAGTACTTC
cdr3_aa: CASSLGTIRDRAPYEQYF

clone_size: NA
j_call: TRBJ2-2
cdr3_length: 16
d_call: NA
v_call: TRBV5-4
cdr3_nt: TGTGCCAGCAGCTTGGAGTCGCGGACGAACACCGGGGAGCTGTTTTTT
cdr3_aa: CASSLESRTNTGELFF

clone_size: NA
j_call: TRBJ1-2
cdr3_length: 16
d_call: NA
v_call: TRBV2
cdr3_nt: TGTGCCAGCAGAGACGCGACAGGTTCAGCTAACTATGGCTACACCTTC
cdr3_aa: CASRDATGSANYGYTF

clone_size: NA
j_call: TRBJ2-5
cdr3_length: 13
d_call: TRBD1
v_call: TRBV6-6
cdr3_nt: TGTGCCAGTCAGAGACAGGGCCGTGAGACCCAGTACTTC
cdr3_aa: CASQRQGRETQYF

clone_size: few
j_call: TRBJ2-3
cdr3_length: 15
d_call: TRBD2
v_call: TRBV4-2
cdr3_nt: TGTGCCAGCAGCCGTAGCGGGAGTGGCACAGATACGCAGTATTTT
cdr3_aa: CASSRSGSGTDTQYF

clone_size: once
j_call: TRBJ2-5
cdr3_length: 16
d_call: TRBD2
v_call: TRBV5-1
cdr3_nt: TGCGCCAGCAGCTTGGGACTAGCGGCGAACCAAGAGACCCAGTACTTC
cdr3_aa: CASSLGLAANQETQYF

clone_size: NA
j_call: TRBJ2-3
cdr3_length: 13
d_call: NA
v_call: TRBV6-5
cdr3_nt: TGTGCCAGCAGTCCACAATACACAGATACGCAGTATTTT
cdr3_aa: CASSPQYTDTQYF

clone_size: once
j_call: TRBJ1-5
cdr3_length: 13
d_call: NA
v_call: TRBV10-3
cdr3_nt: TGTGCCATCAGTGAGTCCGGAGATCAGCCCCAGCATTTT
cdr3_aa: CAISESGDQPQHF

clone_size: NA
j_call: TRBJ1-2
cdr3_length: 13
d_call: TRBD1
v_call: TRBV27
cdr3_nt: TGTGCCAGCAGTGCGGGACAGATCTATGGCTACACCTTC
cdr3_aa: CASSAGQIYGYTF

clone_size: NA
j_call: TRBJ2-7
cdr3_length: 13
d_call: TRBD1
v_call: TRBV10-3
cdr3_nt: TGTGCCACCGGGGACAGGGATACAGGCGAGCAGTACTTC
cdr3_aa: CATGDRDTGEQYF

clone_size: NA
j_call: TRBJ1-1
cdr3_length: 13
d_call: TRBD1
v_call: TRBV2
cdr3_nt: TGTGCCAGCAGAATCACAGGGGTGACTGAAGCTTTCTTT
cdr3_aa: CASRITGVTEAFF